A selection of T cell receptor beta chains follows, all from one sample in a study of cytomegalovirus exposure and HLA in healthy donors. TCRdb's table, derived via immunoSEQ multiplex PCR, lists solely in-frame clones and lacks some. The sample yields 40,000 to 60,000 clones, approximately 95% seen once. Sequencing was performed on PBMCs. These receptors were collected from a young woman in good health and CMV-seropositive. CDR3s include the opening cysteine and the closing phenylalanine or tryptophan.

length: 17
V: TRBV7-2
J: TRBJ2-5
CDR3: CASSPPGLAGGRETQYF

length: 15
V: TRBV5-1
J: TRBJ2-3
CDR3: CASSLTSGYTDTQYF

length: 17
V: TRBV7-9
J: TRBJ1-1
CDR3: CASSFGTGGFWDTEAFF

length: 15
V: TRBV19
J: TRBJ1-1
CDR3: CASSIVQGLNTEAFF

length: 16
V: TRBV11-2
J: TRBJ2-5
CDR3: CASSLGTSGIRETQYF

length: 15
V: TRBV28
J: TRBJ2-1
CDR3: CASSLVSGRINEQFF

length: 15
V: TRBV6-5
J: TRBJ2-3
CDR3: CASSTGTSPTDTQYF

length: 15
V: TRBV30
J: TRBJ2-3
CDR3: CAWTSRRGPTDTQYF

length: 15
V: TRBV9
J: TRBJ1-4
CDR3: CASTKDDSYNEKLFF

length: 15
V: TRBV28
J: TRBJ2-3
CDR3: CASSFLAGLTDTQYF

length: 18
V: TRBV21-1
J: TRBJ2-5
CDR3: CASSKEGLAGGPCETQYF

length: 11
V: TRBV20-1
J: TRBJ2-1
CDR3: CSATGVGEQFF

length: 15
V: TRBV7-9
J: TRBJ2-1
CDR3: CASSPGTSVYNEQFF

length: 15
V: TRBV19
J: TRBJ2-7
CDR3: CASSIIRDNSYEQYF

length: 16
V: TRBV10-3
J: TRBJ2-5
CDR3: CAISDTGAGPAETQYF

length: 11
V: TRBV28
J: TRBJ2-1
CDR3: CASTGFNEQFF

length: 14
V: TRBV19
J: TRBJ2-1
CDR3: CASSPSDFYNEQFF

length: 16
V: TRBV28
J: TRBJ1-1
CDR3: CASSLSLMTGNTEAFF

length: 13
V: TRBV10-3
J: TRBJ1-5
CDR3: CAISETGDQPQHF

length: 16
V: TRBV19
J: TRBJ2-2
CDR3: CASSDSRGAVTGELFF

length: 17
V: TRBV11-2
J: TRBJ2-2
CDR3: CASSLGEWTGRGGELFF

length: 15
V: TRBV5-1
J: TRBJ1-1
CDR3: CASSLETGFYTEAFF

length: 15
V: TRBV7-8
J: TRBJ1-5
CDR3: CASSLVRDSNQPQHF

length: 15
V: TRBV6-4
J: TRBJ2-3
CDR3: CASSELASDTDTQYF

length: 18
V: TRBV10-3
J: TRBJ2-3
CDR3: CAISESGQGDRSTDTQYF

length: 13
V: TRBV7-2
J: TRBJ2-1
CDR3: CASSLDPDTEQFF

length: 14
V: TRBV7-2
J: TRBJ1-1
CDR3: CATRGGARNTEAFF

length: 14
V: TRBV10-3
J: TRBJ1-5
CDR3: CAVKQGEGNQPQHF

length: 15
V: TRBV12-5
J: TRBJ1-5
CDR3: CASGLGAGLGQPQHF